Below are 10 T cell receptor beta chains sequenced from a single sample in a study of shared clonotypes between healthy human individuals (dated by TCRdb to the early 2020s). Receptor amplification or capture employed the immunoSEQ multiplex PCR assay. The table comes from immuneACCESS by way of TCRdb, which keeps in-frame sequences with V and J called. Part of the clones is missing from these tables; in studies checked, under half for an unresolved V gene and the rest for unknown reasons. For this sample there are roughly 2,500,000 clones; 93% appear just once. The biggest ten clones account for 0.35% to 0.45% of the sample. Sequenced sample: naive CD4+ T cells from PBMCs. Per the publication, the cell subset or site label means: CD45RA+ positively selected. These receptors all come from a man aged 18 to 29 in good health. Some clones in this sample may be carry-over from other donors' samples.

This chain connects TRBV7-6 to TRBJ2-5; D is undetermined. There are 14 residues in the CDR3. Trimming stripped 2 bases from V and 1 base from J, with 8 bases between. Germline-derived CDR1 and CDR2 are SGHVS and FNYEAQ. CDR3 sequence reads: CASSLSLTQETQYF. The CDR3 DNA reads TGTGCCAGCAGCTTAAGCCTAACCCAAGAGACCCAGTACTTC.

The rearrangement links TRBV28 to TRBJ2-7; TRBD2 agrees at 7 bases. Trimming cost V 2 bases and J 4 bases; bases outside gene matches: 14. This CDR3 is built from 17 residues. Per germline, CDR1 MDHEN and CDR2 SYDVKM. The CDR3 loop reads CASSLRSWLRGRYEQYF. The DNA for the CDR3 is TGTGCCAGCAGTTTAAGGTCCTGGTTGCGGGGGAGGTACGAGCAGTACTTC.

This clone was picked up one time. The chain joins TRBV27 to TRBJ2-3; TRBD1 might be the D (6 bases). Germline lookup yields CDR1 MNHEY and CDR2 SMNVEV (reference sequence). Deletions cut 7 bases from V and 6 bases from J, with 17 bases between. The CDR3 is 14 amino acids. In DNA form, the CDR3 reads TGTGCCAGCACCCCCTTGGGGGCCGAGGATACGCAGTATTTT. It encodes CASTPLGAEDTQYF.

The chain has TRBV5-1 and TRBJ2-5, with 13 bases lining up with TRBD2. This CDR3 region has 16 residues. J was trimmed by 5 bases and V by 4 bases; bases with no gene match: 8. Germline values: CDR1 SGHRS, CDR2 YFSETQ. CDR3: CASSGGLAGEGETQYF. DNA of the CDR3: TGCGCCAGCAGCGGAGGACTAGCGGGAGAAGGTGAGACCCAGTACTTC.

The chain is built from TRBV5-1 and TRBJ2-7; 9 bases are shared with TRBD2. V was clipped by 4 bases and J by 5 bases; unmatched bases: 16. The CDR3 spans 17 residues. Germline lookup yields CDR1 SGHRS and CDR2 YFSETQ. The DNA for the CDR3 is TGCGCCAGCAGCCCAGGGCCTAGCGGGGTGATCGTCCACGAGCAGTACTTC. Translated: CASSPGPSGVIVHEQYF.

This chain uses TRBV10-3 with TRBJ1-2, with D possibly being TRBD1 (5 bases). V lost 8 bases and J lost 8, with 21 bases in between. CDR3 length equals 14 residues. Germline V CDR1 and CDR2: ENHRY, SYGVKD. CDR3 in amino acids: CAILDIGTPRGYTF. The CDR3 nucleotides are TGTGCCATCCTCGATATAGGGACCCCGAGGGGCTACACCTTC.

The chain carries TRBV2 and TRBJ1-1; 7 bases are a match to TRBD1. With V trimmed by 6 bases and J by 1 base, 5 bases remained unmatched. Germline V gives CDR1 SNHLY, CDR2 FYNNEI. This CDR3 contains 14 residues. The CDR3 coding sequence is TGTGCCAGCAGGGGAAGACAGGGGAACACTGAAGCTTTCTTT. This translates into CASRGRQGNTEAFF. Based on the CDR3 plus reference TRBV2 and TRBJ1-1, the full variable domain is EPEVTQTPSHQVTQMGQEVILRCVPISNHLYFYWYRQILGQKVEFLVSFYNNEISEKSEIFDDQFSVERPDGSNFTLKIRSTKLEDSAMYFCASRGRQGNTEAFFGQGTRLTVV.

V usage is TRBV5-5 and J usage is TRBJ2-5, with D uncertain. This CDR3 is built from 13 residues. Trimming shortened V by 0 bases and J by 1 base, and 4 bases separated the two germline ends. Germline-derived CDR1 and CDR2 are SGHKS and YYEKEE (reference sequence). CDR3 DNA sequence: TGTGCCAGCAGCTTGGGACCCCAAGAGACCCAGTACTTC. Protein product: CASSLGPQETQYF.

This clone appeared once. The chain links TRBV14 to TRBJ1-1, with D possibly being TRBD1 (5 bases). The CDR3 consists of 16 residues. V dropped 0 bases and J dropped 1 base, with 12 bases sitting between them. CDR1 and CDR2 (germline): SGHDN, FVKESK. The CDR3 loop is CASSQDWGQGNTEAFF. Written as DNA, the CDR3 is TGTGCCAGCAGCCAAGATTGGGGTCAGGGGAACACTGAAGCTTTCTTT.

This clone was found a few times. The rearrangement uses TRBV20-1 and TRBJ1-2, with D uncertain. Germline assignment: CDR1 DFQATT and CDR2 SNEGSKA (reference sequence). The V and J ends lost 3 bases and 8 bases respectively, with 7 bases between them. CDR3 length equals 10 residues. In nucleotides, the CDR3 is TGCAGTGCTAGTCTCGTGGGCTACACCTTC. Its translation is CSASLVGYTF.